A selection of T cell receptor beta chains follows, all from one sample in a study of blood T cell repertoires in COVID-19. TCRdb's copy holds only in-frame clones and misses some; the assay was immunoSEQ multiplex PCR. The sample includes 250,000 to 350,000 clones, 80% to 90% seen only once; the top ten take around 3%. Sequenced sample: peripheral blood. These receptors came from a woman in her 30s with active or convalescent COVID-19. CDR3s include the opening cysteine and the closing phenylalanine or tryptophan. A D gene is named only where the DNA matches it firmly. Clone size is given for some rows only: seen once, a few or many times, or a class if the clone is expanded.

j_call | d_call | cdr3_length | clone_size | v_call | cdr3_aa | cdr3_nt
TRBJ2-1 | TRBD2 | 15 | - | TRBV5-1 | CASSSFSAGDNEQFF | TGCGCCAGCAGCTCCTTTTCGGCGGGGGACAATGAGCAGTTCTTC
TRBJ1-4 | - | 15 | - | TRBV2 | CASSDLPTPGEKLFF | TGTGCCAGCAGTGATCTCCCGACTCCTGGTGAAAAACTGTTTTTT
TRBJ2-5 | - | 15 | - | TRBV4-3 | CASSQDRGFQETQYF | TGCGCCAGCAGCCAGGATAGGGGTTTCCAAGAGACCCAGTACTTC
TRBJ2-7 | TRBD1 | 16 | - | TRBV10-3 | CAISVPPGQGNYEQYF | TGTGCCATCAGTGTACCCCCGGGACAGGGTAACTACGAGCAGTACTTC
TRBJ1-1 | TRBD1 | 13 | - | TRBV29-1 | CSAMGQYNTEAFF | TGCAGCGCCATGGGACAGTATAACACTGAAGCTTTCTTT
TRBJ2-5 | - | 16 | - | TRBV29-1 | CSVFWGDSRGGETQYF | TGCAGCGTTTTTTGGGGGGACTCGAGAGGTGGGGAGACCCAGTACTTC
TRBJ1-2 | TRBD1 | 18 | - | TRBV23-1 | CASSQILAPGQGNYGYTF | TGCGCCAGCAGTCAAATACTCGCTCCAGGACAGGGTAACTATGGCTACACCTTC
TRBJ1-2 | TRBD1 | 17 | - | TRBV18 | CASSPFRDRGTNYGYTF | TGTGCCAGCTCACCATTCCGGGACAGAGGTACTAACTATGGCTACACCTTC
TRBJ1-6 | - | 14 | - | TRBV6-2/TRBV6-3 | CASSSRTGNSPLHF | TGTGCCAGCAGTTCCCGGACGGGAAATTCACCCCTCCACTTT
TRBJ1-1 | TRBD1 | 13 | once | TRBV5-4 | CASSRTGDTEAFF | TGTGCCAGCAGCCGCACAGGGGACACTGAAGCTTTCTTT
TRBJ1-6 | - | 15 | - | TRBV6-5 | CASSLGAGVDSPLHF | TGTGCCAGCAGTTTGGGAGCAGGGGTCGATTCACCCCTCCACTTT
TRBJ2-7 | - | 12 | - | TRBV29-1 | CSGGGNSYEQYF | TGCAGCGGGGGGGGCAACTCCTACGAGCAGTACTTC
TRBJ1-5 | TRBD1 | 14 | - | TRBV18 | CASSRQGNNQPQHF | TGTGCCAGCTCACGACAGGGGAACAATCAGCCCCAGCATTTT
TRBJ2-3 | TRBD2 | 17 | - | TRBV11-2 | CASSLGRSASGVDTQYF | TGTGCCAGCAGCTTAGGTAGGAGCGCGAGCGGGGTGGATACGCAGTATTTT
TRBJ2-1 | - | 14 | - | TRBV21-1 | CASSRRRHNNEQFF | TGTGCCAGCAGCAGACGAAGACACAACAATGAGCAGTTCTTC
TRBJ1-1 | TRBD1 | 16 | - | TRBV7-8 | CASSPGQGTLNTEAFF | TGTGCCAGCAGCCCTGGACAGGGGACCTTAAACACTGAAGCTTTCTTT
TRBJ1-3 | TRBD1 | 16 | - | TRBV19 | CASSPRDRAYGNTIYF | TGTGCCAGTAGTCCCCGGGACAGGGCCTACGGAAACACCATATATTTT
TRBJ1-1 | - | 12 | few | TRBV25-1 | CASSEGGTEAFF | TGTGCCAGCAGTGAAGGCGGCACTGAAGCTTTCTTT
TRBJ2-6 | - | 15 | - | TRBV6-1 | CASSEGRAGANVLTF | TGTGCCAGCAGTGAAGGGAGGGCTGGGGCCAACGTCCTGACTTTC
TRBJ1-1 | - | 13 | - | TRBV5-5 | CASSSQGNTEAFF | TGTGCCAGCAGCTCTCAGGGAAACACTGAAGCTTTCTTT
TRBJ1-1 | - | 13 | - | TRBV7-9 | CASSGGLGTEAFF | TGTGCCAGCAGCGGGGGGTTGGGCACTGAAGCTTTCTTT
TRBJ2-3 | - | 14 | - | TRBV11-2 | CASSFQRSTDTQYF | TGTGCCAGCAGCTTCCAGCGGAGCACAGATACGCAGTATTTT
TRBJ1-1 | - | 13 | - | TRBV5-1 | CASSLNRNTEAFF | TGCGCCAGCAGCTTGAACAGGAACACTGAAGCTTTCTTT
TRBJ1-5 | - | 15 | - | TRBV15 | CATSRDRGGPWPQHF | TGTGCCACCAGCAGAGATCGGGGAGGGCCCTGGCCCCAGCATTTT
TRBJ2-2 | - | 14 | - | TRBV7-2 | CASSLFSGSGELFF | TGTGCCAGCAGCTTATTTTCAGGGTCCGGGGAGCTGTTTTTT
TRBJ1-5 | TRBD1 | 16 | once | TRBV28 | CASSLGTGRGNQPQHF | TGTGCCAGCAGTTTGGGGACAGGGCGGGGTAATCAGCCCCAGCATTTT
TRBJ2-1 | TRBD2 | 15 | - | TRBV9 | CASSAKGRGGNEQFF | TGTGCCAGCAGCGCAAAAGGACGGGGGGGCAATGAGCAGTTCTTC
TRBJ2-3 | TRBD1 | 16 | - | TRBV7-9 | CASSYRQGAPTDTQYF | TGTGCCAGCAGCTATCGACAGGGGGCCCCCACAGATACGCAGTATTTT
TRBJ2-1 | - | 15 | - | TRBV9 | CASSVGQGAGNEQFF | TGTGCCAGCAGCGTAGGACAGGGAGCGGGCAATGAGCAGTTCTTC
TRBJ2-7 | - | 12 | - | TRBV5-5 | CASSLTVHEQYF | TGTGCCAGCAGCTTGACGGTCCACGAGCAGTACTTC
TRBJ2-5 | TRBD1 | 13 | - | TRBV2 | CASTGQAQETQYF | TGTGCCAGCACCGGACAGGCCCAAGAGACCCAGTACTTC
TRBJ1-1 | TRBD1 | 15 | - | TRBV19 | CASSATGTMNTEAFF | TGTGCCAGTAGTGCGACAGGGACGATGAACACTGAAGCTTTCTTT
TRBJ2-6 | - | 16 | - | TRBV5-6 | CASSPELLSGANVLTF | TGTGCCAGCAGTCCCGAGCTCCTCTCTGGGGCCAACGTCCTGACTTTC
TRBJ2-5 | - | 14 | - | TRBV5-1 | CASSPPTGQETQYF | TGCGCCAGCAGCCCACCGACAGGCCAAGAGACCCAGTACTTC
TRBJ2-1 | TRBD2 | 17 | - | TRBV11-2 | CASSLRTSGILGSEQFF | TGTGCCAGCAGCTTAAGGACTAGCGGGATCTTGGGGAGTGAGCAGTTCTTC
TRBJ1-2 | - | 13 | - | TRBV2 | CASSERGGDGYTF | TGTGCCAGCAGTGAAAGGGGGGGCGATGGCTACACCTTC
TRBJ1-4 | - | 15 | - | TRBV7-9 | CASSSPGATNEKLFF | TGTGCCAGCAGCTCCCCGGGTGCAACTAATGAAAAACTGTTTTTT
TRBJ2-2 | TRBD2 | 14 | - | TRBV3-1/TRBV3-2 | CASSGGLAGGILFF | TGTGCCAGCAGCGGCGGACTAGCGGGGGGGATTCTGTTTTTT
TRBJ1-6 | - | 16 | - | TRBV7-3 | CASSLQGSSYNSPLHF | TGTGCCAGCAGCTTACAGGGTAGCTCCTATAATTCACCCCTCCACTTT
TRBJ1-6 | TRBD1 | 16 | - | TRBV9 | CASSPRQGLYNSPLHF | TGTGCCAGCAGCCCCCGACAGGGACTCTATAATTCACCCCTCCACTTT
TRBJ2-7 | - | 18 | - | TRBV7-9 | CASSLGQEALSVIYEQYF | TGTGCCAGCAGCCTGGGACAAGAAGCTCTCTCTGTCATTTACGAGCAGTACTTC
TRBJ2-5 | - | 15 | - | TRBV1 | CTSSWTGAWQETQYF | TGCACCAGCAGCTGGACAGGGGCTTGGCAAGAGACCCAGTACTTC
TRBJ2-5 | - | 13 | - | TRBV2 | CASTKLIQETQYF | TGTGCCAGCACTAAACTGATACAAGAGACCCAGTACTTC
TRBJ2-7 | TRBD1 | 15 | - | TRBV6-2/TRBV6-3 | CASSTPDRVEYEQYF | TGTGCCAGCAGTACGCCCGACAGGGTGGAGTACGAGCAGTACTTC
TRBJ1-5 | - | 13 | few | TRBV14 | CASSQDSNQPQHF | TGTGCCAGCAGCCAAGATTCGAATCAGCCCCAGCATTTT
TRBJ2-5 | TRBD1 | 16 | - | TRBV28 | CASILRRDSRRETQYF | TGTGCCAGCATCCTAAGAAGGGACAGCCGGCGAGAGACCCAGTACTTC
TRBJ1-5 | - | 14 | - | TRBV19 | CASSLGGGIQPQHF | TGTGCCAGTAGCTTAGGGGGAGGGATTCAGCCCCAGCATTTT
TRBJ2-2 | - | 13 | few | TRBV2 | CASRVESAGELFF | TGTGCCAGCAGGGTGGAGAGCGCCGGGGAGCTGTTTTTT
TRBJ2-1 | TRBD1 | 16 | once | TRBV24-1 | CATSDPGTGVHNEQFF | TGTGCCACCAGTGACCCCGGGACAGGGGTACACAATGAGCAGTTCTTC
TRBJ1-6 | - | 15 | - | TRBV7-9 | CASSFDGAKNSPLHF | TGTGCCAGCAGCTTCGATGGGGCAAAGAATTCACCCCTCCACTTT
TRBJ1-1 | - | 15 | - | TRBV6-5 | CASSYWGGVKTEAFF | TGTGCCAGCAGTTACTGGGGAGGGGTGAAAACTGAAGCTTTCTTT
TRBJ1-6 | TRBD1 | 16 | - | TRBV19 | CASSIVTGTANSPLHF | TGTGCCAGTAGTATTGTGACCGGGACAGCGAATTCACCCCTCCACTTT
TRBJ2-3 | - | 13 | - | TRBV9 | CASSVPQSDTQYF | TGTGCCAGCAGCGTACCCCAGTCGGATACGCAGTATTTT
TRBJ1-2 | TRBD1 | 16 | - | TRBV9 | CARARDSFNTNYGYTF | TGTGCCAGGGCGAGGGACAGCTTCAATACTAACTATGGCTACACCTTC
TRBJ2-3 | - | 16 | - | TRBV19 | CASSSHRDGGTDTQYF | TGTGCCAGTAGTTCTCACAGGGATGGAGGCACAGATACGCAGTATTTT